The next 21 T cell receptor beta chains were all read from a single sample in a study of PD-L1 blockade in urothelial cancer. The time point is: peripheral blood 6 weeks after treatment start. Profiled with immunoSEQ multiplex PCR; TCRdb holds only in-frame clones, not every one. The table has about 120,000 clones, around 89% seen once. The sequences come from PBMCs, collected around atezolizumab (anti-PD-L1) treatment. All receptors come from a man in his sixties with urothelial cancer.

The chain recombines TRBV11-2 with TRBJ1-2, with a possible D match to TRBD1 (6 bases). Trimming removed 6 bases at V and 4 bases at J, with 18 bases between. CDR1 and CDR2 (germline): SGHAT, FQNNGV. CDR3 length: 15 residues. The CDR3 sequence: CASSPDRNIAYGYTF. DNA of the CDR3: TGTGCCAGCAGTCCCGACAGGAACATTGCCTATGGCTACACCTTC.

This chain joins TRBV5-1 and TRBJ2-5; 10 nucleotides agree with TRBD1. V was clipped by 4 bases and J by 5 bases; unmatched bases: 2. The CDR3 covers 13 residues. Germline-derived CDR1 and CDR2 are SGHRS and YFSETQ. The CDR3 loop reads CASSRTGGETQYF. In DNA, the CDR3 is TGCGCCAGCAGCCGGACAGGGGGGGAGACCCAGTACTTC.

The CDR3 here is CASSDLAGVTEAFF. The CDR3 DNA reads as TGTGCCAGCAGTGACCTGGCAGGGGTTACTGAAGCTTTCTTT. V and J are TRBV6-1 and TRBJ1-1; tentatively, D is TRBD1 (6 bases). V was clipped by 3 bases and J by 5 bases, with 13 bases between them. Per germline, CDR1 MNHNS and CDR2 SASEGT. The CDR3 has 14 residues.

The CDR3 coding sequence is TGCGCCAGCAGCTTGATACCGGGGGGCGAGCTTACTAATGAAAAACTGTTTTTT. Encoded protein: CASSLIPGGELTNEKLFF. The chain recombines TRBV5-1 with TRBJ1-4; a possible D gene is TRBD1 (6 bases). V lost 1 base and J lost 2, with 18 bases in between. There are 18 residues in the CDR3. The V gene's germline CDR1 is SGHRS and CDR2 YFSETQ.

This clone was seen a single time. The gene calls are TRBV7-9 and TRBJ1-3; a possible D gene is TRBD1 (6 bases). V gave up 4 bases and J gave up 1 base, with 11 bases separating them. Germline V CDR1 and CDR2: SEHNR, FQNEAQ (reference sequence). The CDR3 spans 15 residues. The CDR3 loop is CASSSQTGSGNTIYF. The CDR3 DNA reads TGTGCCAGCAGCTCTCAGACAGGTTCTGGAAACACCATATATTTT.

The CDR3 reads CASSFAVNTGELFF. CDR3 nucleotide sequence: TGTGCCAGCAGTTTCGCGGTGAACACCGGGGAGCTGTTTTTT. The chain employs TRBV27 and TRBJ2-2; D is unresolved. The CDR3 runs 14 residues. Germline V gene lookup returns CDR1 MNHEY and CDR2 SMNVEV (reference sequence). V shed 3 bases and J shed 1 base, with 6 bases lying between them.

The rearrangement links TRBV19 to TRBJ1-5, with 8 bases matching TRBD1. Trimming removed 5 bases from V and 0 bases from J; junction bases left unmatched: 3. This CDR3 has 15 amino acids. The V gene's germline CDR1 is LNHDA and CDR2 SQIVND (reference sequence). CDR3 in DNA: TGTGCCAGTAGTCTGACAGGGGCTAGCAATCAGCCCCAGCATTTT. Translating it yields CASSLTGASNQPQHF.

This rearrangement joins TRBV19 to TRBJ1-1; 7 nucleotides line up with TRBD1. Germline lookup yields CDR1 LNHDA and CDR2 SQIVND (reference sequence). This CDR3 contains 17 residues. The V and J ends lost 4 bases and 2 bases, in that order; junction bases with no gene match: 13. The DNA of the CDR3 is TGTGCCAGTAGTACCCTAGGGACAGCTCAATTCAACACTGAAGCTTTCTTT. This gives the protein CASSTLGTAQFNTEAFF.

In this sample, this clone turned up once. This chain connects TRBV5-1 to TRBJ2-5, with TRBD1 matching over 7 bases. Trimming removed 6 bases from V and 0 bases from J; junction bases left unmatched: 8. This CDR3 has 15 amino acids. CDR1 is SGHRS, CDR2 YFSETQ, per germline. CDR3 coding DNA: TGCGCCAGCACCCTGACAGGGTTAGACCAAGAGACCCAGTACTTC. This encodes CASTLTGLDQETQYF.

The table lists this clone with a count of one. The chain combines TRBV14 with TRBJ1-2; the D is unclear. The CDR3 is 16 residues long. Looked up from germline, CDR1 is SGHDN and CDR2 is FVKESK. Trimming took off 3 bases at V and 7 bases at J, with 21 bases between the two ends. The CDR3 protein is CASSHSFAKSRAGYTF. In DNA, the CDR3 is TGTGCCAGCAGCCACTCTTTTGCTAAGTCCCGCGCTGGCTACACCTTC.

J is TRBJ2-3 and V is TRBV5-1, with 8 positions matching TRBD1. Trimming cost V 0 bases and J 6 bases; bases outside gene matches: 9. Per germline, CDR1 SGHRS and CDR2 YFSETQ. The CDR3 contains 16 residues. The CDR3 loop reads CASSLAGQGGPDTQYF. CDR3 sequence (DNA): TGCGCCAGCAGCTTGGCCGGACAGGGCGGTCCCGATACGCAGTATTTT.

The chain links TRBV19 to TRBJ2-1; tentatively, D is TRBD1 (6 bases). Germline values: CDR1 LNHDA, CDR2 SQIVND (reference sequence). Between the trimmed V and J ends, which lost 7 bases and 4 bases, there was a span of 17 bases. The CDR3 covers 15 residues. CDR3 nucleotides: TGTGCCAGTAACCCTGGGGTGGACAGATACAATGAGCAGTTCTTC. Amino acids: CASNPGVDRYNEQFF.

The chain couples TRBV19 to TRBJ1-5, with 11 bases lining up with TRBD1. The CDR3 is 17 residues long. Looked up from germline, CDR1 is LNHDA and CDR2 is SQIVND (reference sequence). V trimming: 1 base; J trimming: 4 bases; junction bases outside the gene matches: 6. The CDR3, as DNA: TGTGCCAGTAGTATAGGGACAGGGGGCCGGTGGAATCAGCCCCAGCATTTT. This codes for CASSIGTGGRWNQPQHF. Filled out from reference TRBV19 and TRBJ1-5, the complete variable domain reads DGGITQSPKYLFRKEGQNVTLSCEQNLNHDAMYWYRQDPGQGLRLIYYSQIVNDFQKGDIAEGYSVSREKKESFPLTVTSAQKNPTAFYLCASSIGTGGRWNQPQHFGDGTRLSIL.

The chain joins TRBV19 to TRBJ2-5, with D unclear. V shed 5 bases and J shed 7 bases, with 8 bases lying between them. The CDR3 is 11 residues long. Germline assignment: CDR1 LNHDA and CDR2 SQIVND (reference sequence). The CDR3 DNA reads TGTGCCAGTAGTGATAGAGCGACCCAGTACTTC. This sequence encodes CASSDRATQYF.

The CDR3 here is CASSLKGGGSGTGELFF. The CDR3 bases are TGTGCCAGCAGCTTGAAGGGCGGCGGGAGCGGCACCGGGGAGCTGTTTTTT. The chain joins TRBV7-3 to TRBJ2-2, with 7 nucleotides matching TRBD2. CDR3 length: 17 amino acids. Germline V gene data show CDR1 as SGHTA and CDR2 as FQGTGA. V was clipped by 3 bases and J by 4 bases; unmatched bases: 11.

The chain carries TRBV7-9 and TRBJ2-2; tentative D call: TRBD2 (6 bases). Germline CDR1 reads SEHNR; CDR2 reads FQNEAQ (reference sequence). CDR3 size: 17 residues. The V and J ends lost 5 bases and 4 bases respectively, with 20 bases between them. CDR3 region: CASSLPLTSPTTGELFF. In DNA form, the CDR3 reads TGTGCCAGCAGCCTCCCTCTCACTAGCCCTACCACCGGGGAGCTGTTTTTT.

V gene TRBV30 combines with J gene TRBJ2-1, with 10 positions matching TRBD2. The CDR3 totals 17 residues. CDR1 is GTSNPN, CDR2 SVGIG, per germline (reference sequence). With 0 bases clipped from V and 6 bases from J, the junction kept 11 bases outside the gene matches. DNA of the CDR3: TGTGCCTGGAGTGTAACCAGCGGGAGGGCCCTCGGCAATGAGCAGTTCTTC. Its translation is CAWSVTSGRALGNEQFF. Based on the CDR3 plus reference TRBV30 and TRBJ2-1, the full variable domain is SQTIHQWPATLVQPVGSPLSLECTVEGTSNPNLYWYRQAAGRGLQLLFYSVGIGQISSEVPQNLSASRPQDRQFILSSKKLLLSDSGFYLCAWSVTSGRALGNEQFFGPGTRLTVL.

This chain connects TRBV18 to TRBJ2-5, with 15 bases that match TRBD2. In germline, CDR1 is KGHSH, CDR2 LQKENI. The ends lost 1 base at V and 5 bases at J; junction bases unmatched: 14. The CDR3 is 20 residues long. The CDR3 coding sequence is TGTGCCAGCTCACCACTTCAGGGAGGACTAGCGGGAGGGCCTCAGGAGACCCAGTACTTC. It translates to CASSPLQGGLAGGPQETQYF.

The genes are TRBV5-1 and TRBJ2-2; 7 nucleotides match TRBD2. This CDR3 has 15 residues. With V trimmed by 3 bases and J by 6 bases, 8 bases remained unmatched. Germline lookup yields CDR1 SGHRS and CDR2 YFSETQ. The CDR3 reads CASSSVGGKAGELFF. CDR3 in DNA: TGCGCCAGCAGCTCCGTCGGGGGGAAGGCCGGGGAGCTGTTTTTT.

This chain joins TRBV7-3 and TRBJ2-6; 7 bases align to TRBD2. This CDR3 has 17 amino acids. With V trimmed by 2 bases and J by 0 bases, 4 bases remained unmatched. CDR1 is SGHTA, CDR2 FQGTGA, per germline. CDR3: CASSLFGGGSGANVLTF. The CDR3 bases are TGTGCCAGCAGCTTATTCGGCGGGGGCTCTGGGGCCAACGTCCTGACTTTC.

This chain connects TRBV27 to TRBJ2-3; no definite D call. V was trimmed by 1 base and J by 1 base, leaving 12 bases between them. Germline CDR1 and CDR2: MNHEY and SMNVEV (reference sequence). The CDR3 runs 16 residues. Here the CDR3 DNA reads TGTGCCAGCAGTTTATTTCGGGTTACCGGCACAGATACGCAGTATTTT. Translating gives CASSLFRVTGTDTQYF.